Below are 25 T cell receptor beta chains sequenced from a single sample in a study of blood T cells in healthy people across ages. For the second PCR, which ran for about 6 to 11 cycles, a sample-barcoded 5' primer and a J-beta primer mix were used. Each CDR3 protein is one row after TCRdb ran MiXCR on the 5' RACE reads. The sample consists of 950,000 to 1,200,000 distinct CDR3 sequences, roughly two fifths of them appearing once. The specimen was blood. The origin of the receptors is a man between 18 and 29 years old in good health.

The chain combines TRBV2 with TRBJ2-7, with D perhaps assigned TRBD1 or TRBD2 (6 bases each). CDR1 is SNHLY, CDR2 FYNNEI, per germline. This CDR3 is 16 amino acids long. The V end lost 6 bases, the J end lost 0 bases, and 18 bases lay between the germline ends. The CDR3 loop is CASSGGTLESSYEQYF. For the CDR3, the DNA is TGTGCCAGCAGCGGCGGGACACTCGAAAGCTCCTACGAGCAGTACTTC.

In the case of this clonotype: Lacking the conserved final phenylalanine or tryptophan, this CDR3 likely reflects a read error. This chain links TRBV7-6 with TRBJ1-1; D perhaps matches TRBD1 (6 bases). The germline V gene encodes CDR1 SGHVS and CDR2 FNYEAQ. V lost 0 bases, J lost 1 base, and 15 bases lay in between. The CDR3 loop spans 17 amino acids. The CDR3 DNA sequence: TGTGCCAGCAGCTTAGCAATTGGTGGAGGGGGGAACACTGAAGCTTTCTCT. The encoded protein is CASSLAIGGGGNTEAFS.

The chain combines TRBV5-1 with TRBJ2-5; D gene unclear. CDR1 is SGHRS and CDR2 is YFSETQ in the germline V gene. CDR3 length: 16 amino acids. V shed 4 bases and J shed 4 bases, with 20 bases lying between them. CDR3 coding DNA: TGCGCCAGCAGCCTTTTTTTAGGCCTACAAGGAGAGACCCAGTACTTC. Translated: CASSLFLGLQGETQYF.

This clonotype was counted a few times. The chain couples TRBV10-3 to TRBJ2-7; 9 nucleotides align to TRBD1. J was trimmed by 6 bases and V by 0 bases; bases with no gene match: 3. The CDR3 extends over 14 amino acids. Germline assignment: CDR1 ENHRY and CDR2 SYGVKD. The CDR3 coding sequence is TGTGCCATCAGTGAGTCGGGACAGGGTGGCGAGCAGTACTTC. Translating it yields CAISESGQGGEQYF.

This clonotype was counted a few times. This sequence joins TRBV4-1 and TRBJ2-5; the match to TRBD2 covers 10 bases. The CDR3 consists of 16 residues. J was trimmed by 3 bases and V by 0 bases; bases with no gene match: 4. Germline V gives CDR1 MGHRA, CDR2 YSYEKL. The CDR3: CASSQDLAGGKETQYF. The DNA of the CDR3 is TGCGCCAGCAGCCAAGATTTAGCGGGGGGTAAAGAGACCCAGTACTTC.

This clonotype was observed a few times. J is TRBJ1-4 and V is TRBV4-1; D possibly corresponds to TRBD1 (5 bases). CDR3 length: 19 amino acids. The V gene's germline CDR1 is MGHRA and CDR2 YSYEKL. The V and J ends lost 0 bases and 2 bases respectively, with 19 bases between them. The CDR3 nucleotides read TGCGCCAGCAGCCAAGAGTGGGCAGGGAGTATAGCTACTAATGAAAAACTGTTTTTT. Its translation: CASSQEWAGSIATNEKLFF.

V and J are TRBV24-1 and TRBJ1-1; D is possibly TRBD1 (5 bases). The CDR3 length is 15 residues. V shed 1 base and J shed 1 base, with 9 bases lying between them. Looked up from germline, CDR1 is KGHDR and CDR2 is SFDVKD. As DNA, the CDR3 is TGTGCCACCAGTGATTTCCCTACAGGGAACACTGAAGCTTTCTTT. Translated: CATSDFPTGNTEAFF.

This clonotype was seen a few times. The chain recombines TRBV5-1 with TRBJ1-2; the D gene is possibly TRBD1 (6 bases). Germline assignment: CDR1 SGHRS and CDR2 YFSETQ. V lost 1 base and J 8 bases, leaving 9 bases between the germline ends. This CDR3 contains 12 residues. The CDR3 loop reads CASSLQGFGYTF. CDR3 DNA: TGCGCCAGCAGCTTGCAGGGGTTCGGCTACACCTTC.

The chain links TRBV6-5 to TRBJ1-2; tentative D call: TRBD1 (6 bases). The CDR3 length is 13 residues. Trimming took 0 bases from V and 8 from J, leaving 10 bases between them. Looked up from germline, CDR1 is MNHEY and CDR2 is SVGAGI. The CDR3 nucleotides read TGTGCCAGCAGTTACTCGGAAGGGGGAGGCTACACCTTC. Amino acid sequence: CASSYSEGGGYTF.

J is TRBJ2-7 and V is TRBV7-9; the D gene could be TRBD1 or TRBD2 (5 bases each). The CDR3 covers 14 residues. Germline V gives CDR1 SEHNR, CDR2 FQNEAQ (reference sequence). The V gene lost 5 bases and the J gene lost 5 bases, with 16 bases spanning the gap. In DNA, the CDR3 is TGTGCCAGCAGCCCCACCGGGGCTAACGACGAGCAGTACTTC. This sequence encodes CASSPTGANDEQYF.

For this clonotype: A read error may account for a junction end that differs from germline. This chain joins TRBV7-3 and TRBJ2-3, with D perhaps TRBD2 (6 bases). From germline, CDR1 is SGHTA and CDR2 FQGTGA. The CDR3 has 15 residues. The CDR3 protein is CAGSPLRDSADTQYF. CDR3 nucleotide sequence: TGTGCCGGCAGCCCCCTCCGGGACTCCGCAGATACGCAGTATTTT.

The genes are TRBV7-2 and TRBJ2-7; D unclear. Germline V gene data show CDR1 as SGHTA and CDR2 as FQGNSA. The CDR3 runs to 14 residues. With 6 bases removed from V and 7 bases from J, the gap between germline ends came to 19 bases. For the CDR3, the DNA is TGTGCCAGCAGACGACCAGATTATTACAATGAGCAGTACTTC. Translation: CASRRPDYYNEQYF. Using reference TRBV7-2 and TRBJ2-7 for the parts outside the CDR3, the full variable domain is GAGVSQSPSNKVTEKGKDVELRCDPISGHTALYWYRQSLGQGLEFLIYFQGNSAPDKSGLPSDRFSAERTGGSVSTLTIQRTQQEDSAVYLCASRRPDYYNEQYFGPGTRLTVT.

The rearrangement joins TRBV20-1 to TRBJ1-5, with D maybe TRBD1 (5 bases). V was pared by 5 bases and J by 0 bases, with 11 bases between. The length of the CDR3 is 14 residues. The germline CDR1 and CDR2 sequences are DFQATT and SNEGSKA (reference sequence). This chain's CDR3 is CSAPGTASNQPQHF. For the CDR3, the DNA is TGCAGTGCTCCCGGGACCGCTAGCAATCAGCCCCAGCATTTT.

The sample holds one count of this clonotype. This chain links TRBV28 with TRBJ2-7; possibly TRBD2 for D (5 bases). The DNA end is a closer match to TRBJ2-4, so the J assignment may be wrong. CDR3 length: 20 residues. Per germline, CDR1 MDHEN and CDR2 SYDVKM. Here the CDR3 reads CASSLWADGDSFRAKNIQYF. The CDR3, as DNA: TGTGCCAGCAGTTTATGGGCCGACGGGGATTCCTTCAGGGCCAAAAACATTCAGTACTTC.

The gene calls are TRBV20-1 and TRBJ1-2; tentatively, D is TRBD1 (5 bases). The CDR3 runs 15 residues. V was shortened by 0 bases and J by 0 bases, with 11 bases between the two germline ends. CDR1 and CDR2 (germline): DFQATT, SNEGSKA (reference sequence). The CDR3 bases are TGCAGTGCTAGAGAGAGGGGCCGAGCTAACTATGGCTACACCTTC. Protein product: CSARERGRANYGYTF.

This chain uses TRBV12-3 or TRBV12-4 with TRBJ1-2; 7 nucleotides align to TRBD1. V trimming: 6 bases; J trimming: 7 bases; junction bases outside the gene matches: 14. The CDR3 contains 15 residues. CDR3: CASRSQLDRLVGYTF. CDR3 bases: TGTGCCAGCAGGTCCCAATTGGACAGGCTGGTTGGCTACACCTTC.

The CDR3 sequence: CASSPRGTDADTQYF. The CDR3 DNA sequence: TGTGCCAGCAGTCCGAGAGGGACCGACGCAGATACGCAGTATTTT. The chain links TRBV6-2 or TRBV6-3 to TRBJ2-3, with D perhaps assigned TRBD1 or TRBD2 (5 bases each). The CDR3 consists of 15 residues. V was pared by 5 bases and J by 4 bases, with 16 bases between. Germline V gene lookup returns CDR1 MNHEY and CDR2 SVGEGT.

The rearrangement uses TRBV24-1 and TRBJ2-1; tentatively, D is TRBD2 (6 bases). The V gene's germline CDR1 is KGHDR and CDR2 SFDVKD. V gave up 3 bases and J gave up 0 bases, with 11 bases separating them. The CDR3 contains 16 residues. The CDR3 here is CATSDDSGSSYNEQFF. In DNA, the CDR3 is TGTGCCACCAGTGATGATAGCGGTAGCTCCTACAATGAGCAGTTCTTC.

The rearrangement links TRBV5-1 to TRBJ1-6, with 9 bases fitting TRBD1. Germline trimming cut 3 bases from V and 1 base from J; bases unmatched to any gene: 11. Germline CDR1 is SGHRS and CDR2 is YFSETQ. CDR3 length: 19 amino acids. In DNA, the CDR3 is TGCGCCAGCAGCTCCGGACAGGGGATTTATGAGTCCTATAATTCACCCCTCCACTTT. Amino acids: CASSSGQGIYESYNSPLHF.

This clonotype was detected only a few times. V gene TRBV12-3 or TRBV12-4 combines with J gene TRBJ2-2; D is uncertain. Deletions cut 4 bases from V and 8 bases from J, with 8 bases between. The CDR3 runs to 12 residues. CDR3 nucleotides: TGTGCCAGCAGTTCTGGCTCGGGGGAGCTGTTTTTT. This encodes CASSSGSGELFF.

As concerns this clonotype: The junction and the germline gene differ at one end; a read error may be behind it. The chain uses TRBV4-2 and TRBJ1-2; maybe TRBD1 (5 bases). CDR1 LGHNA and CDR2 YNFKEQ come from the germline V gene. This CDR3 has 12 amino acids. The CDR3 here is CASHHGHYGYTF. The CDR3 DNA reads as TGTGCCAGCCACCACGGACACTATGGTTACACCTTC.

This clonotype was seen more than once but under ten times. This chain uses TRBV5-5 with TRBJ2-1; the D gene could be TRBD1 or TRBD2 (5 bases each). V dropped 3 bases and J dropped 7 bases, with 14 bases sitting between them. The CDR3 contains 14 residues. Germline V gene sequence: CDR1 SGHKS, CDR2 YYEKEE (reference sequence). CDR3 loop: CASSWGSLGNEQFF. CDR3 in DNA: TGTGCCAGCAGCTGGGGGTCCCTGGGGAATGAGCAGTTCTTC. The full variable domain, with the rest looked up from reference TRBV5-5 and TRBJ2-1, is DAGVTQSPTHLIKTRGQQVTLRCSPISGHKSVSWYQQVLGQGPQFIFQYYEKEERGRGNFPDRFSARQFPNYSSELNVNALLLGDSALYLCASSWGSLGNEQFFGPGTRLTVL.

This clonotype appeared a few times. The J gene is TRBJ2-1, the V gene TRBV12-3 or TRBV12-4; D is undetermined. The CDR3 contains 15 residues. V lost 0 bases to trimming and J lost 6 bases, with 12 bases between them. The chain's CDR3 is CASSLALHLRNEQFF. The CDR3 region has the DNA TGTGCCAGCAGTTTAGCGCTTCATCTGCGCAATGAGCAGTTCTTC.

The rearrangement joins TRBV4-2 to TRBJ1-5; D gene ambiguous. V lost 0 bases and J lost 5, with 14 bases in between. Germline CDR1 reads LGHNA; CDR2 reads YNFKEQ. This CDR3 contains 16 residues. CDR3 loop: CASSQDRSAAHQPQHF. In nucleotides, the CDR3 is TGTGCCAGCAGCCAAGATCGGTCGGCAGCTCATCAGCCCCAGCATTTT.

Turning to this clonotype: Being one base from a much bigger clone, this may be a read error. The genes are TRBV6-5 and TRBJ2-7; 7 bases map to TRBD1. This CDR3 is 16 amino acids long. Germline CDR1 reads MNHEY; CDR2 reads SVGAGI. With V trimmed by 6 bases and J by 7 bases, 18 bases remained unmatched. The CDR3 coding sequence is TGTGCCAGCAGCCTCGACCGGGACAGCCAATACAATGAGCAGTACTTC. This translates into CASSLDRDSQYNEQYF.